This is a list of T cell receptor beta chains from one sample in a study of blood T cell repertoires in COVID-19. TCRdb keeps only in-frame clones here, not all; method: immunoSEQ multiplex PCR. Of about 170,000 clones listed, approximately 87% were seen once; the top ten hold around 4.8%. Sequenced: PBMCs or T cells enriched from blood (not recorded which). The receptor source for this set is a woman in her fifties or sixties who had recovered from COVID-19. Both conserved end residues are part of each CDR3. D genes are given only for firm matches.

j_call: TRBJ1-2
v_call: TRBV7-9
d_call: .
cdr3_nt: TGTGCCAGCAGCTTAGGTTCGGCTAACTATGGCTACACCTTC
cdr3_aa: CASSLGSANYGYTF

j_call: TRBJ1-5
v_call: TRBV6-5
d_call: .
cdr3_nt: TGTGCCAGCTTCGATCGCAGGGTTAGCAATCAGCCCCAGCATTTT
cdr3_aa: CASFDRRVSNQPQHF

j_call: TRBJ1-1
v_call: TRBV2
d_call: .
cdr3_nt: TGTGCCAGCAGTGAGAGGAGGGGGAACACTGAAGCTTTCTTT
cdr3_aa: CASSERRGNTEAFF

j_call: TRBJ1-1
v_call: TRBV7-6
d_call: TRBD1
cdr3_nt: TGTGCCAGCAGCCTGGCCAGGGGGGTGAACACTGAAGCTTTCTTT
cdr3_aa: CASSLARGVNTEAFF

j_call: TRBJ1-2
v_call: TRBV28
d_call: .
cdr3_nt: TGTGCCAGCAGTGGGGGGAGACCAGGACGAGGCTACACCTTC
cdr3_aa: CASSGGRPGRGYTF

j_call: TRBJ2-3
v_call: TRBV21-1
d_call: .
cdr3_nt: TGTGCCAGCAGAAGAAACACACCGGGAGAGGGCCCGGCAGATACGCAGTATTTT
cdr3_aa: CASRRNTPGEGPADTQYF

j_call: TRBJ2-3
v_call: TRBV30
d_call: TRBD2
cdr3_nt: TGTGCCTGGGGGCGGACTAGCAGCACAGATACGCAGTATTTT
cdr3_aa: CAWGRTSSTDTQYF

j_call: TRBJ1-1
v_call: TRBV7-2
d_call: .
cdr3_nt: TGTGCCAGCACCCAGTCAGTTCAGACTGAAGCTTTCTTT
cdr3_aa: CASTQSVQTEAFF

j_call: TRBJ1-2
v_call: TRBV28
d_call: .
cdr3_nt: TGTGCCAGCCTTTCCGGTCCCTATGGCTACACCTTC
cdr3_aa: CASLSGPYGYTF

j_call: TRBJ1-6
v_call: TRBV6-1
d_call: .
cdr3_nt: TGTGCCAGCCTCACCCAGAATTCACCCCTCCACTTT
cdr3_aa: CASLTQNSPLHF

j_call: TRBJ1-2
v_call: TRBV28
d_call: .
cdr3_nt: TGTGCCAGCAGTTTAATAGACAGACCATACACCTTC
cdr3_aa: CASSLIDRPYTF

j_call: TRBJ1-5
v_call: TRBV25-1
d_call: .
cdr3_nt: TGTGCCAGCAGTGAAGCGGGGTGGGCGGGCAGGCCCCAGCATTTT
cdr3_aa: CASSEAGWAGRPQHF

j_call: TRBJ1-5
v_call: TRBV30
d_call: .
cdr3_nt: TGTGCCTGGAGTGCAGGATATAGCAATCAGCCCCAGCATTTT
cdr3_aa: CAWSAGYSNQPQHF

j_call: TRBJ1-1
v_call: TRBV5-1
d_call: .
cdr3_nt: TGCGCCAGCAGCTTGGCCAGGCCCCTGATGAACACTGAAGCTTTCTTT
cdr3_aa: CASSLARPLMNTEAFF

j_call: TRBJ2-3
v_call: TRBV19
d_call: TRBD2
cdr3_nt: TGTGCCAGTAGTATATATCCCAGCGGGGCGGGCGGCACAGATACGCAGTATTTT
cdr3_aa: CASSIYPSGAGGTDTQYF

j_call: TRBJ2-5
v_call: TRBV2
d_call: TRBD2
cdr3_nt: TGTGCCAGCAGTGAAAGGGCTAGCGGGAGGGGAGAGACCCAGTACTTC
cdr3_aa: CASSERASGRGETQYF

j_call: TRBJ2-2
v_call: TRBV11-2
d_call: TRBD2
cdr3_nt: TGTGCCAGCAGGCATGGGACTAGCGGGAGAGCCGGGGAGCTGTTTTTT
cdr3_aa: CASRHGTSGRAGELFF

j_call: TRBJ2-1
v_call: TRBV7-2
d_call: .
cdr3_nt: TGTGCCAGCAGCAAGGGGGTGACAAATGAGCAGTTCTTC
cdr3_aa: CASSKGVTNEQFF

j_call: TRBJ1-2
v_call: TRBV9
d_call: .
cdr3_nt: TGTGCCAGCAGCCCGAGGAGCGGGGGCGAATACTATGGCTACACCTTC
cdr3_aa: CASSPRSGGEYYGYTF

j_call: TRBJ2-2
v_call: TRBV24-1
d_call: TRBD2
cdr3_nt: TGTGCCACCAGTGAGGCTAGCGGCCCCCAATTGGAGCTGTTTTTT
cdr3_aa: CATSEASGPQLELFF

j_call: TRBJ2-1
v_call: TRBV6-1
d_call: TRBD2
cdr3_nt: TGTGCCAGCAGTGAAATGGGGGGAGGGCGATCCTACAATGAGCAGTTCTTC
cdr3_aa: CASSEMGGGRSYNEQFF

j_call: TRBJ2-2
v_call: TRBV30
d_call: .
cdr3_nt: TGTGCCTGGTCCCAGAACACCGGGGAGCTGTTTTTT
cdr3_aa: CAWSQNTGELFF

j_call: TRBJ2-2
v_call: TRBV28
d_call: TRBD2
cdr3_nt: TGTGCCAGCAGATCTCATAGCGGGGGATCAAACACCGGGGAGCTGTTTTTT
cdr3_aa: CASRSHSGGSNTGELFF

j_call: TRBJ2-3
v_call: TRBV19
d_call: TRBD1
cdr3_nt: TGTGCCAGTAGAGTTGACAGGGTCACAGATACGCAGTATTTT
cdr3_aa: CASRVDRVTDTQYF

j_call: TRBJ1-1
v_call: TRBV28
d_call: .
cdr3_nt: TGTGCCAGCAGTTTAGGTGGGCAGCGGGGGGAGGTTTTCTTT
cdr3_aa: CASSLGGQRGEVFF

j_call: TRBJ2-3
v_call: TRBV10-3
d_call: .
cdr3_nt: TGTGCCATCAGCTCTAGCGTTAGCACAGATACGCAGTATTTT
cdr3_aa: CAISSSVSTDTQYF

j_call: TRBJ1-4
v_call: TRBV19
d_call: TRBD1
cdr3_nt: TGTGCCAGTAGTTCCGGACAGGGGAGGTTTAATGAAAAACTGTTTTTT
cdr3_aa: CASSSGQGRFNEKLFF

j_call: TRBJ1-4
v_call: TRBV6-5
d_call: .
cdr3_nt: TGTGCCAGCAGCCCAGATCCGACAACTAATGAAAAACTGTTTTTT
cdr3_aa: CASSPDPTTNEKLFF